The source of this T cell receptor beta chain is a study of tumor-infiltrating lymphocytes in glioblastoma multiforme. Multiple V-beta primers and a C-beta primer amplified TCRB from RNA. TCRB cDNA was made from 0.4 to 0.65 ug total RNA. These TCRB libraries lack any described unique molecular identifiers. MiXCR, run by TCRdb on the multiplex PCR reads, gives a single entry per CDR3 protein. The sample yields 9,500 to 13,000 distinct CDR3 sequences, about 70% seen once. V dropped 0 bases and J dropped 10 bases, with 12 bases sitting between them. Germline CDR1 is SQVTM and CDR2 is ANQGSEA. This CDR3 spans 12 amino acids. Points from the study as a whole: The TCR and somatic mutation analysis included just one glioblastoma patient. Detected clone frequencies may not reflect cell counts, being RNA-based.

A note on this clonotype: The target antigen is unknown.

Specimen: brain tumor tissue. The sequence was obtained from a male donor with glioblastoma. V and J are TRBV29-1 and TRBJ1-2; D unclear. The CDR3 here is CSVEDGPVYYTF. CDR3 DNA sequence: TGCAGCGTTGAAGATGGCCCGGTTTACTACACCTTC.